The source of this TCR beta chain is a study of PD-L1 blockade in urothelial cancer. Turning to the study itself: Patients with male sex and bladder-origin urothelial cancer accounted for most of the roughly 29 enrolled.

Trimming stripped 2 bases from V and 6 bases from J, with 12 bases between. Germline lookup yields CDR1 MNHEY and CDR2 SVGAGI. This CDR3 is 14 amino acids long. Assay used: immunoSEQ multiplex PCR; TCRdb lists only in-frame clones, some missing. The data show roughly 49,000 clones, about 90% seen once. The specimen was PBMCs, collected around atezolizumab (anti-PD-L1) treatment. The chain recombines TRBV6-5 with TRBJ2-3; tentatively, D is TRBD2 (7 bases). This TCR derives from a man aged 60 to 75 with urothelial cancer. The CDR3 protein is CASSYRGAYDTQYF. CDR3 DNA: TGTGCCAGCAGTTACCGGGGGGCCTACGATACGCAGTATTTT.